The 3 T cell receptor beta chains reported below all come from one sample, sequenced in a study of cytomegalovirus exposure and HLA in healthy donors. PCR amplification relied on 60 Vbeta primers (plus 13 Jbeta primers). The data were produced by immunoSEQ multiplex PCR, yet TCRdb's version contains in-frame clones alone and is incomplete. The sample shows around 120,000 clones, around 75% of them seen only once. The sample consisted of PBMCs. These TCRs come from a woman between 50 and 59 years old in good health and CMV-seropositive.

The V and J genes are TRBV4-3 and TRBJ1-1; TRBD1 matches at 7 bases. In germline, CDR1 is LGHNA, CDR2 YSLEER. This CDR3 has 15 residues. With V trimmed by 3 bases and J by 5 bases, 9 bases remained unmatched. The CDR3 spells CASSHDRVGETEAFF. The CDR3, as DNA: TGCGCCAGCAGCCACGACAGGGTAGGAGAGACTGAAGCTTTCTTT.

This clone has a single count. The rearrangement uses TRBV10-3 and TRBJ1-2, with D possibly TRBD1 on 6 matching bases. V was trimmed by 10 bases and J by 1 base, leaving 10 bases between them. Germline V CDR1 and CDR2: ENHRY, SYGVKD. The CDR3 runs to 12 residues. The CDR3 protein is CANRGGNYGYTF. The CDR3 coding sequence is TGTGCCAACCGAGGGGGTAACTATGGCTACACCTTC.

This chain connects TRBV7-2 to TRBJ1-2, with 7 nucleotides matching TRBD1. The V gene's germline CDR1 is SGHTA and CDR2 FQGNSA. The CDR3 is 13 residues long. The ends lost 6 bases at V and 7 bases at J; junction bases unmatched: 8. The DNA of the CDR3 is TGTGCCAGCAGTCCAGGGGGGCGTGCTGGCTACACCTTC. Translating it yields CASSPGGRAGYTF.